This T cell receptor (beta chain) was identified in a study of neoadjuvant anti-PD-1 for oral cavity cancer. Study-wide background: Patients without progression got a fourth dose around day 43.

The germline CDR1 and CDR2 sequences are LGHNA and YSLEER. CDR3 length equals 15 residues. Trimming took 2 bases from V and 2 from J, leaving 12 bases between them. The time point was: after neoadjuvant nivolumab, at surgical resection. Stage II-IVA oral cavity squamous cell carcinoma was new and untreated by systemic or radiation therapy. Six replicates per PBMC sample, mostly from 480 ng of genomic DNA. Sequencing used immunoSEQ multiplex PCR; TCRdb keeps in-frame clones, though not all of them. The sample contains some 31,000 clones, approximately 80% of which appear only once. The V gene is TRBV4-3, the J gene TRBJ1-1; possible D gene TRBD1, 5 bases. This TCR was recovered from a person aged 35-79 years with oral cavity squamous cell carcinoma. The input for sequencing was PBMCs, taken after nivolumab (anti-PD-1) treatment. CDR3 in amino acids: CASSQTGQPNTEAFF. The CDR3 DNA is TGCGCCAGCAGCCAAACTGGACAACCCAACACTGAAGCTTTCTTT.